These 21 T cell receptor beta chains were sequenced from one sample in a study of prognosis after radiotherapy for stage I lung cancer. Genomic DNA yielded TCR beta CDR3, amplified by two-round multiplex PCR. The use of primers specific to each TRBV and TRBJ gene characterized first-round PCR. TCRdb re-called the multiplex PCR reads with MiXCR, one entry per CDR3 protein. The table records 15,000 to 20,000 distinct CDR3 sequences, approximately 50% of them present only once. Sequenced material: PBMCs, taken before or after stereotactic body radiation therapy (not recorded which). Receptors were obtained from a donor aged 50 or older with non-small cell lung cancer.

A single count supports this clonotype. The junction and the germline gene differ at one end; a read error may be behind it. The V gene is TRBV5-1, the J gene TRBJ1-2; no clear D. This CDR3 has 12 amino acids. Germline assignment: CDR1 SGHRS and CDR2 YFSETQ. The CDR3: CASSPYEGGYAF. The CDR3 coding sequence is TGCGCCAGCAGCCCATACGAGGGAGGCTACGCCTTC.

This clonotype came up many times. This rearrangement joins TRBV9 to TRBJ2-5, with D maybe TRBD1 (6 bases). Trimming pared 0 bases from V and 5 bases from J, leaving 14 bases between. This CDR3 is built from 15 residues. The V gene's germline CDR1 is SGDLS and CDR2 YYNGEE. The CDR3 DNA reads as TGTGCCAGCAGCGTAGTAGGGGGAGAAACGGAGACCCAGTACTTC. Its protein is CASSVVGGETETQYF.

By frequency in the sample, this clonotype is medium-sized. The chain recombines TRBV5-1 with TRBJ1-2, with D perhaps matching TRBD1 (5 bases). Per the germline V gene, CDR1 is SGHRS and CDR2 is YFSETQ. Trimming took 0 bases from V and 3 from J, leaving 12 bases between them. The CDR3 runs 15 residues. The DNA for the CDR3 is TGCGCCAGCAGCTTGGGGCCTCCGGGGGACTATGGCTACACCTTC. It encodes CASSLGPPGDYGYTF. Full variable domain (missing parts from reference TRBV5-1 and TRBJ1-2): KAGVTQTPRYLIKTRGQQVTLSCSPISGHRSVSWYQQTPGQGLQFLFEYFSETQRNKGNFPGRFSGRQFSNSRSEMNVSTLELGDSALYLCASSLGPPGDYGYTFGSGTRLTVV.

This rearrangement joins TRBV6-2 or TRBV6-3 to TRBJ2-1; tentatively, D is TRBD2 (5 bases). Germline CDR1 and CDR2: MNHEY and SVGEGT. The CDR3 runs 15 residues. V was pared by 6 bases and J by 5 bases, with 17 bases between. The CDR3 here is CASSLSGGANNEQFF. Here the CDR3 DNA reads TGTGCCAGCAGCTTATCTGGAGGCGCCAACAATGAGCAGTTCTTC.

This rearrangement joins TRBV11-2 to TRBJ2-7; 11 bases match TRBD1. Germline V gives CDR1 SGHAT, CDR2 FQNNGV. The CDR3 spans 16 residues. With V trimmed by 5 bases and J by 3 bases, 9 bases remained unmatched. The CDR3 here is CASSLLPGQGDYEQYF. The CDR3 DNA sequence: TGTGCCAGCAGCCTACTTCCGGGACAGGGGGACTACGAGCAGTACTTC.

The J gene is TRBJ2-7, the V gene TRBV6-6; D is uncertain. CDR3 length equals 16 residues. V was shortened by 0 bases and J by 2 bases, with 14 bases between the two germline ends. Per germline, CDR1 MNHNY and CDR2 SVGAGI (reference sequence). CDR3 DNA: TGTGCCAGCAGTTACTCGTTGGCTCCTAGGCCCTACGAGCAGTACTTC. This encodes CASSYSLAPRPYEQYF.

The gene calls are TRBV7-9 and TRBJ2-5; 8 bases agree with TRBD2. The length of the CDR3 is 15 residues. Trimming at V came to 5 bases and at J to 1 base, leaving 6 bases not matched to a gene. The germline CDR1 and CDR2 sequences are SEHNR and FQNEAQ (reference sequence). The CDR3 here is CASSETLAGQETQYF. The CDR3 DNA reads TGTGCCAGCAGCGAGACCCTAGCGGGCCAAGAGACCCAGTACTTC.

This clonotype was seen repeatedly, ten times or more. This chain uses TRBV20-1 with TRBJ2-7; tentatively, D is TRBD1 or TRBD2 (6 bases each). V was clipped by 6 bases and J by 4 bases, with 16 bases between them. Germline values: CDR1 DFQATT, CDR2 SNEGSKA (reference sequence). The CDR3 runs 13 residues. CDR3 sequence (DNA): TGCAGTGCCGCAGAGGGGGGCCTGTACGAGCAGTACTTC. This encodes CSAAEGGLYEQYF.

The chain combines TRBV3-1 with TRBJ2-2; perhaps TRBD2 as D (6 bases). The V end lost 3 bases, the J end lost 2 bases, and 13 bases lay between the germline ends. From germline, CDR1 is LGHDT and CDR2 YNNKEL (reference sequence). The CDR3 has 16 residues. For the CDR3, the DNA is TGTGCCAGCAGCCATCCCCAGCGGGCCAACACCGGGGAGCTGTTTTTT. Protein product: CASSHPQRANTGELFF.

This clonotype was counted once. The CDR3 DNA follows: TGCAGTGCTAGTACGGGACTATCGGCCTACGAGCAGTACTTC. This encodes CSASTGLSAYEQYF. The rearrangement uses TRBV20-1 and TRBJ2-7; TRBD2 aligns across 7 bases. The length of the CDR3 is 14 residues. J lost 2 bases, V lost 3 bases, and 7 bases had no gene match. Germline V CDR1 and CDR2: DFQATT, SNEGSKA (reference sequence).

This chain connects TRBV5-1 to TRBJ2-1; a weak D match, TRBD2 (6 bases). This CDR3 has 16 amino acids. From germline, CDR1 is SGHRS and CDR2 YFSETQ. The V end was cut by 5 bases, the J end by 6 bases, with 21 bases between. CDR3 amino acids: CASRLLVGGVGNEQFF. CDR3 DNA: TGCGCCAGCAGATTGTTAGTCGGAGGGGTGGGCAATGAGCAGTTCTTC.

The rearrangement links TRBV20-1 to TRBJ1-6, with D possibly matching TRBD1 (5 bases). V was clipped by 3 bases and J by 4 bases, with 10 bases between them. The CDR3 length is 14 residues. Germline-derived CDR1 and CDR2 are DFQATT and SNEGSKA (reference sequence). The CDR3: CSARIDSYNSPLHF. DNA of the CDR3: TGCAGTGCTAGGATTGACAGTTATAATTCACCCCTCCACTTT.

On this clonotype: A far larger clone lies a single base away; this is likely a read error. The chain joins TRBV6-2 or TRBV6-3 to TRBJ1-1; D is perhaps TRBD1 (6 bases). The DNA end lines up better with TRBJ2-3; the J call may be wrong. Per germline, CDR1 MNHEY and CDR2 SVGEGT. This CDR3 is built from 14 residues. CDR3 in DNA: TGTGCCAGCAGTTACGGGACACCGAGGTATACGCAGTATTTT. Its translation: CASSYGTPRYTQYF.

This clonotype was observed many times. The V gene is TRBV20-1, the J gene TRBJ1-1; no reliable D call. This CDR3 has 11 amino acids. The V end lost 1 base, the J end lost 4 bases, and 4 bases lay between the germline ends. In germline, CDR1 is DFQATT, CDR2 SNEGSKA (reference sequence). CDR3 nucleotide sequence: TGCAGTGCTAGAGTAGGCACTGAAGCTTTCTTT. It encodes CSARVGTEAFF.

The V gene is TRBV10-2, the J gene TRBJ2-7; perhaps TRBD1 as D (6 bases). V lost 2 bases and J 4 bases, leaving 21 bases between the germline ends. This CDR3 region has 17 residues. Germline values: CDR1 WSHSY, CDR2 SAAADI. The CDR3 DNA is TGCGCCAGCAGTGAGCAACTAGGGGGAGTGGTGAAATACGAGCAGTACTTC. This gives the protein CASSEQLGGVVKYEQYF.

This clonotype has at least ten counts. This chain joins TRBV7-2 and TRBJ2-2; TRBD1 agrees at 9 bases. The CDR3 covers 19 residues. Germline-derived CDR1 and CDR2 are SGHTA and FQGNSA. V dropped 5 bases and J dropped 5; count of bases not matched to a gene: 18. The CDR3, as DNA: TGTGCCAGCAGCCCATCATCCGGGACAGGGCGTCGAAGGACCGGGGAGCTGTTTTTT. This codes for CASSPSSGTGRRRTGELFF.

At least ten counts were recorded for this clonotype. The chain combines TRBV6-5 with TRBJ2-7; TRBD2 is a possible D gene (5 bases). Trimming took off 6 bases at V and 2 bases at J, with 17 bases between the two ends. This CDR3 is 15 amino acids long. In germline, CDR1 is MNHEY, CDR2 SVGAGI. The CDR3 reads CASSYKPFGTYEQYF. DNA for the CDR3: TGTGCCAGCAGCTACAAACCTTTCGGGACCTACGAGCAGTACTTC.

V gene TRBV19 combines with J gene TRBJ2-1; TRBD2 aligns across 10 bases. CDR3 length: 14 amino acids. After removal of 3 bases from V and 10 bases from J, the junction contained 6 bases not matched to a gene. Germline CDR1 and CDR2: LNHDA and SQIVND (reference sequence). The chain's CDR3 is CASSILAGVGEQFF. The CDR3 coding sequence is TGTGCCAGTAGTATCCTAGCGGGGGTGGGCGAGCAGTTCTTC.

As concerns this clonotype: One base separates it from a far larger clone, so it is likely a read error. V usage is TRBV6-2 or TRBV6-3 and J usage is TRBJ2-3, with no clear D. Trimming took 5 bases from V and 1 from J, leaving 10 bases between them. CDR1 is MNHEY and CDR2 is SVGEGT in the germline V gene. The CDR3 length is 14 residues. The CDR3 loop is CASSETGGTDTQYF. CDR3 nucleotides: TGTGCCAGCAGTGAGACTGGCGGCACAGATACGCAGTATTTT.

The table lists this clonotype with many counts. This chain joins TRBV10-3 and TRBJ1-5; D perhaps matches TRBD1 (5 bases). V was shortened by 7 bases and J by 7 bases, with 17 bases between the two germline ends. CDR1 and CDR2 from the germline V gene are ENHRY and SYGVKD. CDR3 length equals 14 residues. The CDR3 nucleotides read TGTGCCATCACCCGGGACCCCTCCACCCAGCCCCAGCATTTT. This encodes CAITRDPSTQPQHF.

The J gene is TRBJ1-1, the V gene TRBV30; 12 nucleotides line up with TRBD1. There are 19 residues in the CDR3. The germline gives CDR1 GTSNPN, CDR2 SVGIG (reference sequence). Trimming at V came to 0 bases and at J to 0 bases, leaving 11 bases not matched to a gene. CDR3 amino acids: CAWSVRSRDRGRMNTEAFF. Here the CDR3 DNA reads TGTGCCTGGAGTGTAAGGTCTCGGGACAGGGGGCGGATGAACACTGAAGCTTTCTTT.